Reported below is one T cell receptor beta chain. The data belong to a study of blood T cells in healthy people across ages. Across the study: The capture of about one barcoded beta molecule per two T cells was achieved by template switching.

Combining a sample-barcoded 5' primer with a J-beta primer mix, a second PCR ran for roughly 7 to 11 cycles. One entry per CDR3 protein results from TCRdb running MiXCR on the 5' RACE reads. Among about 1.8 million distinct CDR3 sequences listed, around half were seen once. Trimming removed 0 bases from V and 6 bases from J, with 9 bases in between. CDR3 size: 14 residues. The germline V gene encodes CDR1 LGHDT and CDR2 YNNKEL (reference sequence). This TCR was sampled from a woman in her forties in good health. Sequencing was carried out using blood. The rearrangement joins TRBV3-1 to TRBJ2-1; D unresolved. CDR3 in amino acids: CASSQDPSGNEQFF. The CDR3 nucleotides are TGTGCCAGCAGCCAAGACCCCTCGGGCAATGAGCAGTTCTTC.